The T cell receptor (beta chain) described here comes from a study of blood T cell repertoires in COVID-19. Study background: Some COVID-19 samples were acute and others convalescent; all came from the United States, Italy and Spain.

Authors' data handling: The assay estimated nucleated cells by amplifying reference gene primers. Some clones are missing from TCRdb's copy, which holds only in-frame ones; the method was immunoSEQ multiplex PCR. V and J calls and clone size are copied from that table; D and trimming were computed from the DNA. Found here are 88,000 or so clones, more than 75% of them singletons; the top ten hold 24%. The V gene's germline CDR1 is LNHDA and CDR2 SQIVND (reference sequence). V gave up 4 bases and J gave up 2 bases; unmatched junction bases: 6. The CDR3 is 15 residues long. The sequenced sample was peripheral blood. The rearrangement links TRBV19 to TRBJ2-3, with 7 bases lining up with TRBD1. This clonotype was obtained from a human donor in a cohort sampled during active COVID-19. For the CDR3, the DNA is TGTGCCAGTAGTACCCGGGACAGATACACAGATACGCAGTATTTT. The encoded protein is CASSTRDRYTDTQYF.